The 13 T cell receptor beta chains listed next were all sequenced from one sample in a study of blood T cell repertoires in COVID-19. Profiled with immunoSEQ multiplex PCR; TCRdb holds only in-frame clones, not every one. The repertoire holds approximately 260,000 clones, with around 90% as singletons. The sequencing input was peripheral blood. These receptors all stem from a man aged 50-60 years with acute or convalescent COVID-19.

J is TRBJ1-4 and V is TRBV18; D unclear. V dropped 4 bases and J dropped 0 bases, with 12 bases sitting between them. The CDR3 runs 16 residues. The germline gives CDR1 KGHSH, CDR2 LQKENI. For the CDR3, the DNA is TGTGCCAGCTCACGTCAGGCCCGTTCAACTAATGAAAAACTGTTTTTT. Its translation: CASSRQARSTNEKLFF.

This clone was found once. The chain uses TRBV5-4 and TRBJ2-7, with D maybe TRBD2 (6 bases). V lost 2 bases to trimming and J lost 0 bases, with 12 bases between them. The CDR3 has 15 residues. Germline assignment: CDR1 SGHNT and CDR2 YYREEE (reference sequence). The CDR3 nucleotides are TGTGCCAGCAGCTTTGACGGGGGTGTCTCCTACGAGCAGTACTTC. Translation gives CASSFDGGVSYEQYF.

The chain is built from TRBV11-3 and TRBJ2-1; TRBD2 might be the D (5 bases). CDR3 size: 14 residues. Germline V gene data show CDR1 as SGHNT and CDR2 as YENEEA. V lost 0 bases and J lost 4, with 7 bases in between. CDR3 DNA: TGTGCCAGCAGCTTAGATGGCGGGTACAATGAGCAGTTCTTC. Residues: CASSLDGGYNEQFF.

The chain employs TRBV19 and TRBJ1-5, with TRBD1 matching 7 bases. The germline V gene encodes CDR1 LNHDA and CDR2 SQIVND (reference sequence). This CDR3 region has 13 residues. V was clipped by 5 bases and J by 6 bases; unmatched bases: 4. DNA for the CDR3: TGTGCCAGTAGTCCCCAGGGGGGTCAGCCCCAGCATTTT. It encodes CASSPQGGQPQHF.

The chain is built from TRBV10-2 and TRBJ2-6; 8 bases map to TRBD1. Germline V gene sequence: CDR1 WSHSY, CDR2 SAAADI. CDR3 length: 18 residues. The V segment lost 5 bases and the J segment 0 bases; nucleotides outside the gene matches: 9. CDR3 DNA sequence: TGCGCCAGCAGTTCTCCAGGGGGCACTTACTCTGGGGCCAACGTCCTGACTTTC. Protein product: CASSSPGGTYSGANVLTF.

The CDR3 DNA is TGTGCCAGCAGCTTAGCAGAGGGGGTGGCAGATACGCAGTATTTT. It is translated as CASSLAEGVADTQYF. The V gene is TRBV7-9, the J gene TRBJ2-3, with D possibly TRBD1 on 6 matching bases. Trimming took 0 bases from V and 4 from J, leaving 11 bases between them. The germline gives CDR1 SEHNR, CDR2 FQNEAQ (reference sequence). The CDR3 contains 15 residues.

The CDR3 coding sequence is TGCAGCGTGGGAGGTATGGGAATCGATGAAGCTTTCTTT. Translating it yields CSVGGMGIDEAFF. This chain joins TRBV29-1 and TRBJ1-1, with D unclear. Trimming stripped 6 bases from V and 7 bases from J, with 18 bases between. The CDR3 totals 13 residues. The germline V gene has CDR1 SQVTM and CDR2 ANQGSEA.

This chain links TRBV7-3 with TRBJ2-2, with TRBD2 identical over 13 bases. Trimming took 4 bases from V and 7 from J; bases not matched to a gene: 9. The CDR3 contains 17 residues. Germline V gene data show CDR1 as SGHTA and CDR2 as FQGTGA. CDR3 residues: CASSSPLAGGRNGELFF. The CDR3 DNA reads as TGTGCCAGCAGCTCCCCACTAGCGGGGGGGCGTAACGGGGAGCTGTTTTTT.

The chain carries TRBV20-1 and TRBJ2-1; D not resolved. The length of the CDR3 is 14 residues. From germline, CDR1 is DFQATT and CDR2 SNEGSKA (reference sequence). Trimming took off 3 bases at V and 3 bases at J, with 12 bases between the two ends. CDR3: CSASNVQVYNEQFF. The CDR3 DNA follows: TGCAGTGCTAGTAATGTGCAGGTCTACAATGAGCAGTTCTTC.

CDR3: CASSFGTSEETQYF. CDR3 bases: TGTGCCAGCAGCTTTGGGACTAGTGAAGAGACCCAGTACTTC. This chain joins TRBV7-9 and TRBJ2-5, with 8 bases fitting TRBD2. V was clipped by 3 bases and J by 3 bases; unmatched bases: 3. Germline V lookup: CDR1 SEHNR, CDR2 FQNEAQ (reference sequence). The CDR3 consists of 14 residues.

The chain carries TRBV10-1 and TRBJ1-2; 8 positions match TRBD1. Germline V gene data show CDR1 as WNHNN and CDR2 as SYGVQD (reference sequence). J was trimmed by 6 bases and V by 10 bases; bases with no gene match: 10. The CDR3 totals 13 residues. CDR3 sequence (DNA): TGCGCCAAACCACAGGGGGAAGAGGATGGCTACACCTTC. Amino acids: CAKPQGEEDGYTF.

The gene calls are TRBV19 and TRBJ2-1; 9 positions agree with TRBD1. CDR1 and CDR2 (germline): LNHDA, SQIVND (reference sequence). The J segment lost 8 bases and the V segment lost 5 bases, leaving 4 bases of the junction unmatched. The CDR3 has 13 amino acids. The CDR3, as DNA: TGTGCCAGTAGTGTACAGGGGGCGGATGAGCAGTTCTTC. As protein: CASSVQGADEQFF.

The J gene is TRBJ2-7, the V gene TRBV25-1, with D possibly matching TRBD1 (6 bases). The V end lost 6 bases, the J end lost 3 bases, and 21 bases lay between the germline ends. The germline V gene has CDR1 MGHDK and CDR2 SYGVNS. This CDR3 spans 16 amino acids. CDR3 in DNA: TGTGCCAGCAGCGTCGCCGGGACAAGAGGAAACTACGAGCAGTACTTC. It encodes CASSVAGTRGNYEQYF.